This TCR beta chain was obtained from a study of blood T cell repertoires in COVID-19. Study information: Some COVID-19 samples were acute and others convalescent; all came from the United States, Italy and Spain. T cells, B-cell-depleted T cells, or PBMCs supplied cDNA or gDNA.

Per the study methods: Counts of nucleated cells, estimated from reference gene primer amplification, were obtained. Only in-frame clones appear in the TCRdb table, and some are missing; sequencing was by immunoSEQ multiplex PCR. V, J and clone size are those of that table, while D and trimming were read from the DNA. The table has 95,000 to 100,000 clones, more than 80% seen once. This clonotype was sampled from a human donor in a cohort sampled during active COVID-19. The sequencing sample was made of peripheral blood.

CDR3 sequence reads: CASSLPDLSGNEQFF. The CDR3 DNA is TGCGCCAGCAGCCTCCCAGATCTTTCTGGCAATGAGCAGTTCTTC. The chain is built from TRBV4-1 and TRBJ2-1; D remains unclear. V lost 4 bases and J lost 6, with 16 bases in between. Germline CDR1 is MGHRA and CDR2 is YSYEKL. The CDR3 is 15 amino acids.